The 3 T cell receptor beta chains reported below all come from one sample, sequenced in a study of T-cell reconstitution after alpha-beta-depleted transplantation in children. Unique molecular identifiers were incorporated during preparation of the TCRbeta library. TCRdb re-called the PCR reads with MiXCR, one entry per CDR3 protein. The repertoire holds fewer than 700,000 distinct CDR3 sequences, with about an eighth as singletons. The sample here was PBMCs, mostly from graft donor cells, taken 360 days after TCRalphabeta/CD19-depleted stem cell transplant. These receptors originate from a male patient under 18 who had a stem cell transplant for acute myeloid leukemia, so the T cells may come from the graft donor.

This clonotype was seen more than once but under ten times. The rearrangement links TRBV28 to TRBJ2-7; D is unclear. V was trimmed by 4 bases and J by 4 bases, leaving 8 bases between them. Germline V lookup: CDR1 MDHEN, CDR2 SYDVKM. The CDR3 has 12 amino acids. The CDR3 nucleotides are TGTGCCAGCAGTTCGATTAGGTACGAGCAGTACTTC. Translating gives CASSSIRYEQYF.

V and J are TRBV4-3 and TRBJ2-3; perhaps D is TRBD1 or TRBD2 (5 bases each). Germline V gives CDR1 LGHNA, CDR2 YSLEER. CDR3 size: 15 residues. V shed 2 bases and J shed 2 bases, with 11 bases lying between them. CDR3 bases: TGCGCCAGCAGCCAAAGGGGACCATACACAGATACGCAGTATTTT. Translation gives CASSQRGPYTDTQYF.

The CDR3 reads CASSLAGLVNYEQYF. The DNA for the CDR3 is TGCGCCAGCAGCTTGGCCGGACTAGTCAACTACGAGCAGTACTTC. This chain connects TRBV5-1 to TRBJ2-7; 7 bases are a match to TRBD2. Germline CDR1 is SGHRS and CDR2 is YFSETQ. J lost 3 bases, V lost 0 bases, and 6 bases had no gene match. The CDR3 runs to 15 residues. Looking up the rest from reference TRBV5-1 and TRBJ2-7 gives the full variable domain: KAGVTQTPRYLIKTRGQQVTLSCSPISGHRSVSWYQQTPGQGLQFLFEYFSETQRNKGNFPGRFSGRQFSNSRSEMNVSTLELGDSALYLCASSLAGLVNYEQYFGPGTRLTVT.